This TCR beta chain comes out of a study of shared clonotypes between healthy human individuals. The naive CD8 population came from CD45RO-negative cells selected for CCR7, without terminally differentiated effector memory CD45RA+ cells. The CDR3 extends over 13 amino acids. With 6 bases removed from V and 2 bases from J, the gap between germline ends came to 7 bases. Germline CDR1 MNHNS, CDR2 SASEGT. Authors' data handling: ImmunoSEQ junction-only sequences lacked quality scores, so their filtering differed. Profiling relied on immunoSEQ multiplex PCR, and the TCRdb table lists in-frame clones only, not all of them. V and J calls and clone size follow that table, whereas D and trimming were derived from the DNA. The data contain 550,000 to 750,000 clones, 95% to 96% of them singletons.

Sequenced input: naive CD8+ T cells sorted from blood. This chain links TRBV6-1 with TRBJ2-2; perhaps TRBD1 as D (6 bases). This receptor was identified in a young woman in good health. As DNA, the CDR3 is TGTGCCAGCAGGGACAGAAACACCGGGGAGCTGTTTTTT. Protein sequence: CASRDRNTGELFF.